This T cell receptor beta chain was recorded in a study of early T cells in non-severe SARS-CoV-2 infection. On the study more broadly: Sequenced material consisted of bulk RNA (from unsorted whole blood), and chains were unpaired.

This clonotype was seen a handful of times. TCRdb redid the calling of the 5' RACE reads with MiXCR, one entry per CDR3 protein. This sample has 80,000 to 100,000 distinct CDR3 sequences, with 11% to 15% found just once. This CDR3 region has 14 residues. The V gene's germline CDR1 is MDHEN and CDR2 SYDVKM. V lost 0 bases, J lost 3 bases, and 9 bases lay in between. The chain combines TRBV28 with TRBJ2-7, with unresolved D. Sequences were obtained from whole blood. This receptor was obtained from an adult who was a healthcare worker with PCR-confirmed SARS-CoV-2 infection or an uninfected control (not recorded which). In DNA, the CDR3 is TGTGCCAGCAGTTTATGGCAGGAAAGCTACGAGCAGTACTTC. Translation: CASSLWQESYEQYF.